This T cell receptor beta chain derives from a study of cytomegalovirus exposure and HLA in healthy donors. The CDR3 is 12 residues long. Germline V gives CDR1 SGHVS, CDR2 FQNEAQ. V lost 1 base and J lost 10; bases outside the gene matches: 2. 60 Vbeta and 13 Jbeta primers were used in PCR. Here immunoSEQ multiplex PCR was the method, and the copy in TCRdb shows in-frame clones only, minus some. The sample holds about 110,000 clones, about 85% seen once. This rearrangement joins TRBV7-8 to TRBJ1-1, with 8 bases fitting TRBD1. The TCR sequence derives from a man aged 25-45 years in good health and CMV-seronegative. The sequencing input was PBMCs. CDR3 in amino acids: CASSLVQGVAFF. CDR3 sequence (DNA): TGTGCCAGCAGCTTAGTACAGGGGGTAGCTTTCTTT.